These 18 T cell receptor beta chains originate from one sample sequenced in a study of blood T cell repertoires in COVID-19. Method: immunoSEQ multiplex PCR; TCRdb's copy keeps in-frame clones and lacks some. The sample contains 140,000 or so clones, approximately 88% of which appear only once. The specimen sequenced was peripheral blood. These receptors all come from a man aged 55 to 70 with active or convalescent COVID-19.

V gene TRBV27 combines with J gene TRBJ2-7, with TRBD1 matching 8 bases. Germline lookup yields CDR1 MNHEY and CDR2 SMNVEV (reference sequence). The CDR3 loop spans 12 amino acids. V trimming: 5 bases; J trimming: 4 bases; junction bases outside the gene matches: 1. The CDR3 reads CASSRTGYEQYF. The CDR3 bases are TGTGCCAGCAGTAGGACAGGGTACGAGCAGTACTTC.

The chain couples TRBV28 to TRBJ2-1; TRBD1 matches at 8 bases. J was trimmed by 16 bases and V by 5 bases; bases with no gene match: 7. The CDR3 extends over 11 amino acids. Germline assignment: CDR1 MDHEN and CDR2 SYDVKM. The CDR3 loop reads CASSVDRGRFF. The CDR3 DNA follows: TGTGCCAGCAGTGTCGACAGGGGACGTTTCTTC.

The chain uses TRBV7-9 and TRBJ2-7, with unresolved D. V lost 5 bases and J lost 0, with 5 bases in between. Germline CDR1 SEHNR, CDR2 FQNEAQ (reference sequence). The CDR3 is made up of 12 amino acids. CDR3 amino acids: CASSRSSYEQYF. The CDR3 DNA is TGTGCCAGCAGCAGGAGCTCCTACGAGCAGTACTTC.

This clone was counted a few times. V and J are TRBV2 and TRBJ2-2; D gene ambiguous. Germline CDR1 reads SNHLY; CDR2 reads FYNNEI. The CDR3 consists of 12 residues. V was shortened by 8 bases and J by 3 bases, with 7 bases between the two germline ends. CDR3 sequence reads: CASRTDTGELFF. The CDR3 nucleotides read TGTGCCAGCCGTACTGACACCGGGGAGCTGTTTTTT. The variable domain in full, with the rest retrieved from reference TRBV2 and TRBJ2-2, is EPEVTQTPSHQVTQMGQEVILRCVPISNHLYFYWYRQILGQKVEFLVSFYNNEISEKSEIFDDQFSVERPDGSNFTLKIRSTKLEDSAMYFCASRTDTGELFFGEGSRLTVL.

This clone was seen once. The genes are TRBV2 and TRBJ2-3; the D gene is possibly TRBD1 (5 bases). V was clipped by 4 bases and J by 1 base, with 15 bases between them. Looked up from germline, CDR1 is SNHLY and CDR2 is FYNNEI. CDR3 length: 16 amino acids. The DNA for the CDR3 is TGTGCCAGCAGTGTGGGGCATGGACGGCGCACAGATACGCAGTATTTT. Encoded protein: CASSVGHGRRTDTQYF.

The chain couples TRBV6-2 or TRBV6-3 to TRBJ2-7; 11 bases are shared with TRBD1. This CDR3 comprises 15 residues. The germline gives CDR1 MNHEY, CDR2 SVGEGT. V lost 6 bases to trimming and J lost 3 bases; unmatched junction nucleotides: 7. In nucleotides, the CDR3 is TGTGCCAGCAGCAAAGGACAGGGGGCAAACTACGAGCAGTACTTC. Translation gives CASSKGQGANYEQYF.

This clone was detected only a few times. The chain has TRBV18 and TRBJ2-7; 8 bases line up with TRBD2. Germline V lookup: CDR1 KGHSH, CDR2 LQKENI. V was clipped by 3 bases and J by 2 bases; unmatched bases: 0. CDR3 size: 13 residues. The CDR3 reads CASSPGLAYEQYF. The CDR3 coding sequence is TGTGCCAGCTCACCGGGACTAGCCTACGAGCAGTACTTC.

This clone was observed a single time. The CDR3 DNA reads as TGTGCCAGCAGTTCGCGGGGTCGAGATACGCAGTATTTT. This encodes CASSSRGRDTQYF. The genes are TRBV28 and TRBJ2-3; D is possibly TRBD2 (6 bases). The germline CDR1 and CDR2 sequences are MDHEN and SYDVKM. Trimming stripped 4 bases from V and 5 bases from J, with 10 bases between. The CDR3 is made up of 13 amino acids.

The chain joins TRBV28 to TRBJ2-7; 7 positions agree with TRBD1. V lost 5 bases, J lost 4 bases, and 11 bases stayed unmatched. Germline assignment: CDR1 MDHEN and CDR2 SYDVKM. The CDR3 extends over 15 amino acids. The CDR3 nucleotides are TGTGCCAGCAGTCCACCGACAGGGACCACTTACGAGCAGTACTTC. Encoded protein: CASSPPTGTTYEQYF. The whole variable domain, remainder taken from reference TRBV28 and TRBJ2-7, is DVKVTQSSRYLVKRTGEKVFLECVQDMDHENMFWYRQDPGLGLRLIYFSYDVKMKEKGDIPEGYSVSREKKERFSLILESASTNQTSMYLCASSPPTGTTYEQYFGPGTRLTVT.

The J gene is TRBJ1-4, the V gene TRBV3-1 (or the pseudogene TRBV3-2); D is uncertain. The CDR3 covers 16 residues. Germline CDR1 reads LGHDT; CDR2 reads YNNKEL (reference sequence). Trimming removed 0 bases from V and 4 bases from J, with 12 bases in between. CDR3: CASSQDSSRVNEKLFF. CDR3 sequence (DNA): TGTGCCAGCAGCCAAGACTCCTCGAGGGTTAATGAAAAACTGTTTTTT.

The genes are TRBV9 and TRBJ2-2, with TRBD2 matching over 11 bases. V shed 0 bases and J 5 bases; nucleotides not matched to a gene: 0. CDR1 is SGDLS and CDR2 is YYNGEE in the germline V gene. The CDR3 covers 15 residues. The CDR3 nucleotides are TGTGCCAGCAGCGTAGGGACTAGCGGGACCGGGGAGCTGTTTTTT. Its protein is CASSVGTSGTGELFF. The whole variable domain, remainder taken from reference TRBV9 and TRBJ2-2, is DSGVTQTPKHLITATGQRVTLRCSPRSGDLSVYWYQQSLDQGLQFLIQYYNGEERAKGNILERFSAQQFPDLHSELNLSSLELGDSALYFCASSVGTSGTGELFFGEGSRLTVL.

This chain connects TRBV7-6 to TRBJ1-6, with TRBD1 matching over 8 bases. The CDR3 runs 14 residues. Germline CDR1 reads SGHVS; CDR2 reads FNYEAQ. V shed 4 bases and J 6 bases; nucleotides not matched to a gene: 2. The CDR3 DNA is TGTGCCAGCAGCTCCGACAGGGGTAATTCACCCCTCCACTTT. Its protein is CASSSDRGNSPLHF.

V usage is TRBV10-3 and J usage is TRBJ1-6, with D unresolved. This CDR3 has 16 residues. V lost 3 bases, J lost 0 bases, and 9 bases lay in between. The V gene's germline CDR1 is ENHRY and CDR2 SYGVKD. In DNA, the CDR3 is TGTGCCATCAGTGACGTGCGGAGCTCCTATAATTCACCCCTCCACTTT. This gives the protein CAISDVRSSYNSPLHF.

The rearrangement links TRBV28 to TRBJ2-5, with 10 bases aligning to TRBD1. The CDR3 sequence is 13 residues long. V dropped 8 bases and J dropped 1; count of bases not matched to a gene: 1. The germline V gene encodes CDR1 MDHEN and CDR2 SYDVKM. The CDR3 sequence: CASGTGVQETQYF. In DNA form, the CDR3 reads TGTGCCAGCGGGACAGGGGTCCAAGAGACCCAGTACTTC.

This chain connects TRBV5-8 to TRBJ2-1, with D maybe TRBD1 (5 bases). The CDR3 extends over 14 amino acids. The germline V and J ends were trimmed by 4 bases and 3 bases, with 11 bases remaining between them. Germline V gene lookup returns CDR1 SGHTS and CDR2 YDEGEE. The CDR3 loop is CASSVRAGYNEQFF. As DNA, the CDR3 is TGTGCCAGCAGCGTCAGGGCTGGCTACAATGAGCAGTTCTTC.

The DNA for the CDR3 is TGTGCCAGCAGCCTCAGTTTTGGGAACACCGGGGAGCTGTTTTTT. Its protein product is CASSLSFGNTGELFF. The chain combines TRBV3-1 (or the pseudogene TRBV3-2) with TRBJ2-2; D gene ambiguous. V lost 4 bases to trimming and J lost 1 base, with 10 bases between them. Germline V CDR1 and CDR2: LGHDT, YNNKEL (reference sequence). The CDR3 has 15 residues.

In its sample, this clone was seen once. The chain has TRBV7-9 and TRBJ2-5; tentatively, D is TRBD2 (7 bases). The V and J ends lost 4 bases and 5 bases respectively, with 23 bases between them. CDR1 and CDR2 from the germline V gene are SEHNR and FQNEAQ (reference sequence). This CDR3 has 17 amino acids. CDR3 in DNA: TGTGCCAGCAGCTCCGGACTAGGGGGAGTCTATATGGAGACCCAGTACTTC. Its protein product is CASSSGLGGVYMETQYF.

The chain carries TRBV5-1 and TRBJ2-1; a possible D gene is TRBD1 (6 bases). V shed 3 bases and J shed 1 base, with 11 bases lying between them. From germline, CDR1 is SGHRS and CDR2 YFSETQ. The CDR3 contains 15 residues. The DNA for the CDR3 is TGCGCCAGCAGCTCACAGGGCAATTCCTACAATGAGCAGTTCTTC. Translation: CASSSQGNSYNEQFF.